These 10 T cell receptor beta chains share one sample of origin, sequenced in a study of blood T cell repertoires in COVID-19. Method: immunoSEQ multiplex PCR; TCRdb's copy keeps in-frame clones and lacks some. The sample shows approximately 150,000 clones, approximately 80% of them seen only once. The specimen was peripheral blood. These receptors all stem from a man between 65 and 85 years old with acute or convalescent COVID-19.

The rearrangement links TRBV27 to TRBJ1-6; no clear D. The length of the CDR3 is 13 residues. V lost 5 bases and J lost 10, with 12 bases in between. Germline loops: CDR1 MNHEY, CDR2 SMNVEV (reference sequence). The CDR3 DNA reads TGTGCCAGCAGTCCTGAGGGCCTATCACCCCTCCACTTT. Translation gives CASSPEGLSPLHF.

This chain connects TRBV5-1 to TRBJ1-4; tentatively, D is TRBD1 (6 bases). This CDR3 has 15 amino acids. Trimming removed 0 bases at V and 1 base at J, with 7 bases between. Germline V lookup: CDR1 SGHRS, CDR2 YFSETQ. Here the CDR3 reads CASSLDRVTNEKLFF. DNA for the CDR3: TGCGCCAGCAGCTTGGACAGGGTAACTAATGAAAAACTGTTTTTT.

The rearrangement uses TRBV5-1 and TRBJ1-3; D not resolved. The V end lost 1 base, the J end lost 0 bases, and 8 bases lay between the germline ends. There are 15 residues in the CDR3. Looked up from germline, CDR1 is SGHRS and CDR2 is YFSETQ. This CDR3 reads CASSLPSDSGNTIYF. DNA for the CDR3: TGCGCCAGCAGCTTGCCCAGTGACTCTGGAAACACCATATATTTT.

The V call is TRBV7-9, the J call TRBJ2-1; 7 bases are shared with TRBD1. The CDR3 has 14 amino acids. CDR1 is SEHNR, CDR2 FQNEAQ, per germline (reference sequence). After removal of 1 base from V and 6 bases from J, the junction contained 3 bases not matched to a gene. The CDR3 DNA sequence: TGTGCCAGCAGCTTAGTGGCAGGGGGCAATGAGCAGTTCTTC. Its translation: CASSLVAGGNEQFF.

V gene TRBV18 combines with J gene TRBJ2-5, with 9 bases lining up with TRBD2. Germline lookup yields CDR1 KGHSH and CDR2 LQKENI. This CDR3 region has 14 residues. Unmatched junction bases numbered 3, after V lost 2 bases and J lost 5 bases. The CDR3 reads CASSPTAGGETQYF. The CDR3 region has the DNA TGTGCCAGCTCACCAACAGCGGGAGGCGAGACCCAGTACTTC.

This clone has a handful of counts. The CDR3 DNA reads TGCGCCAGCAGTCCCGTCAGTTGGACAGGGGGCTCCGAGCAGTACTTC. Translated: CASSPVSWTGGSEQYF. The genes are TRBV5-1 and TRBJ2-7; TRBD1 aligns across 11 bases. Germline V lookup: CDR1 SGHRS, CDR2 YFSETQ. The CDR3 covers 16 residues. V lost 5 bases and J lost 6; bases outside the gene matches: 13.

The chain recombines TRBV5-1 with TRBJ2-1, with 7 bases matching TRBD1. CDR1 is SGHRS, CDR2 YFSETQ, per germline. V trimming: 4 bases; J trimming: 3 bases; junction bases outside the gene matches: 7. There are 15 residues in the CDR3. The CDR3 sequence: CASSLGDRDYNEQFF. CDR3 DNA sequence: TGCGCCAGCAGCCTCGGAGACAGGGACTACAATGAGCAGTTCTTC.

This clone was detected ten times or more. CDR3 sequence: CSAQIDGELFF. CDR3 coding DNA: TGCAGTGCTCAGATCGACGGGGAGCTGTTTTTT. The chain links TRBV20-1 to TRBJ2-2; no clear D. The germline CDR1 and CDR2 sequences are DFQATT and SNEGSKA (reference sequence). V dropped 5 bases and J dropped 7 bases, with 8 bases sitting between them. The CDR3 loop spans 11 amino acids.

The chain combines TRBV5-1 with TRBJ2-3, with D unresolved. The germline CDR1 and CDR2 sequences are SGHRS and YFSETQ. Trimming left V 7 bases short and J 2 bases short, with 8 bases between. CDR3 length: 12 amino acids. CDR3 nucleotides: TGCGCCAGCCGGGTCTCCACAGATACGCAGTATTTT. Translated: CASRVSTDTQYF. The entire variable domain, with the rest obtained from reference TRBV5-1 and TRBJ2-3, is as follows: KAGVTQTPRYLIKTRGQQVTLSCSPISGHRSVSWYQQTPGQGLQFLFEYFSETQRNKGNFPGRFSGRQFSNSRSEMNVSTLELGDSALYLCASRVSTDTQYFGPGTRLTVL.

The CDR3 loop reads CASSQDGLGGTQYF. The DNA of the CDR3 is TGTGCCAGCAGCCAAGATGGCCTAGGAGGGACCCAGTACTTC. V gene TRBV3-1 (or the pseudogene TRBV3-2) combines with J gene TRBJ2-5; weak D call: TRBD2 (5 bases). CDR1 and CDR2 (germline): LGHDT, YNNKEL (reference sequence). CDR3 length: 14 amino acids. The V and J ends lost 0 bases and 7 bases respectively, with 12 bases between them.